Here is one TCR beta chain with its context. Those who participated ranged in age from 18 to 89 years and resided in under 25 US areas. Germline loops: CDR1 MNHEY, CDR2 SVGAGI. This CDR3 region has 14 residues. V was shortened by 6 bases and J by 0 bases, with 8 bases between the two germline ends. Authors' methods: Estimation of nucleated cell counts was performed using reference gene primer amplification. Assay used: immunoSEQ multiplex PCR; TCRdb lists only in-frame clones, some missing. V and J calls and clone size are as listed in that table; D and trimming were resolved from the DNA. The data hold some 340,000 clones, with about four fifths observed a single time. The source of the sample is a study of blood T cell repertoires in COVID-19. About the study: Sites in the United States, Italy and Spain provided acute and convalescent COVID-19 samples. T cells, B-cell-depleted T cells, or PBMCs supplied cDNA or gDNA.

The specimen sequenced was PBMCs or T cells enriched from blood (not recorded which). V gene TRBV6-5 combines with J gene TRBJ2-2; tentatively, D is TRBD1 (5 bases). This sequence originates from a woman in her forties or fifties who had recovered from COVID-19. The CDR3 region is CASSNRPNTGELFF. The CDR3 DNA follows: TGTGCCAGCAGCAACAGGCCGAACACCGGGGAGCTGTTTTTT.